This record looks at one T cell receptor (beta chain) sequence and its context. Its antigen is as yet unknown. V shed 6 bases and J shed 3 bases, with 14 bases lying between them. Per the germline V gene, CDR1 is SGHAT and CDR2 is FQNNGV. The CDR3 length is 14 residues. The sample originates from a study of cytomegalovirus exposure and HLA in healthy donors. The PCR ran on 60 Vbeta and 13 Jbeta primers. Clones were read by immunoSEQ multiplex PCR, and TCRdb kept only the in-frame ones, dropping some. The repertoire table contains about 160,000 clones. Study observations and caveats: A later analysis associated 16,000 or so TCR beta sequences with HLA alleles at a 0.05 false discovery rate. In presence/absence analyses, roughly uniform sequencing depth across donors was assumed.

The chain is built from TRBV11-2 and TRBJ1-2, with D perhaps matching TRBD1 (6 bases). The sequence was obtained from a woman aged 55 to 70 in good health and CMV-seronegative. The material sequenced was PBMCs. CDR3 nucleotide sequence: TGTGCCAGCAGGGTCTCAGGGGCTCACTATGGCTACACCTTC. Translating it yields CASRVSGAHYGYTF.